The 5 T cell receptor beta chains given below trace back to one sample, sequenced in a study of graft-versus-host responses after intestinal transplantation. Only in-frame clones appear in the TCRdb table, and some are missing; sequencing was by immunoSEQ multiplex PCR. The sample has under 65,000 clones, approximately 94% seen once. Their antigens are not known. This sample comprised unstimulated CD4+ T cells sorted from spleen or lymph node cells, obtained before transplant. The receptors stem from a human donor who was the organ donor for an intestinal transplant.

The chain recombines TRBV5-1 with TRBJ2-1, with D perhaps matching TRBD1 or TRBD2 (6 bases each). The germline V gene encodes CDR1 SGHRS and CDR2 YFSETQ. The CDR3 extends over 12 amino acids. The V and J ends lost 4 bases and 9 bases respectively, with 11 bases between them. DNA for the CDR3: TGCGCCAGCAGCGAACAGGGAGGTGAGCAGTTCTTC. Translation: CASSEQGGEQFF.

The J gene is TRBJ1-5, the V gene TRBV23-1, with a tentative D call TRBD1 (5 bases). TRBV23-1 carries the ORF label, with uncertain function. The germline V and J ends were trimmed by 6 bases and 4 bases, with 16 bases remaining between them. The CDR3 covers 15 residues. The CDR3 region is CASSLCRQTNQPQHF. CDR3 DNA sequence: TGCGCCAGCAGCCTATGTCGACAGACTAATCAGCCCCAGCATTTT.

The DNA for the CDR3 is TGTGCCTGGAGAAGGGTAGGGGGCTACGAGCAGTACTTC. Translated, it gives CAWRRVGGYEQYF. V and J are TRBV30 and TRBJ2-7; TRBD1 is a possible D gene (6 bases). Germline V gene sequence: CDR1 GTSNPN, CDR2 SVGIG (reference sequence). Trimming cost V 3 bases and J 3 bases, with 12 bases left between them. This CDR3 is built from 13 residues. Looking up the rest from reference TRBV30 and TRBJ2-7 gives the full variable domain: SQTIHQWPATLVQPVGSPLSLECTVEGTSNPNLYWYRQAAGRGLQLLFYSVGIGQISSEVPQNLSASRPQDRQFILSSKKLLLSDSGFYLCAWRRVGGYEQYFGPGTRLTVT.

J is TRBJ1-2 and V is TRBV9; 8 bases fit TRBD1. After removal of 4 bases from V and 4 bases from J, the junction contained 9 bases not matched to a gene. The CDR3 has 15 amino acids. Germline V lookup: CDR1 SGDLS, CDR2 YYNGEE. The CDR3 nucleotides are TGTGCCAGCAGCCCACAGGCCGGGACAGGCTATGGCTACACCTTC. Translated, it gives CASSPQAGTGYGYTF.

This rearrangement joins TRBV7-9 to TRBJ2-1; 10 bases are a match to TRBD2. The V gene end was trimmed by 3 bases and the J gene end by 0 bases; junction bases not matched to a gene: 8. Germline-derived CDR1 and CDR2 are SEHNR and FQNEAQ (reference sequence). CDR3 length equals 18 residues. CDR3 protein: CASSLDLTSGDSYNEQFF. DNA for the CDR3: TGTGCCAGCAGCTTGGACTTAACTAGCGGGGACTCCTACAATGAGCAGTTCTTC. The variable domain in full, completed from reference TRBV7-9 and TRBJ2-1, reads DTGVSQNPRHKITKRGQNVTFRCDPISEHNRLYWYRQTLGQGPEFLTYFQNEAQLEKSRLLSDRFSAERPKGSFSTLEIQRTEQGDSAMYLCASSLDLTSGDSYNEQFFGPGTRLTVL.